The 17 T cell receptor beta chains given below trace back to one sample, sequenced in a study of cytomegalovirus exposure and HLA in healthy donors. PCR used 60 Vbeta primers and 13 Jbeta primers. This table comes from immunoSEQ multiplex PCR, and its TCRdb copy is limited to in-frame clones, with some not included. The data hold 100,000 to 150,000 clones, with 70% to 85% observed a single time. The sample taken for sequencing was PBMCs. The receptors were sampled from a man between 40 and 49 years old in good health and CMV-seropositive.

The chain carries TRBV19 and TRBJ2-1; D is possibly TRBD1 (5 bases). Trimming pared 4 bases from V and 10 bases from J, leaving 11 bases between. Germline V gene lookup returns CDR1 LNHDA and CDR2 SQIVND (reference sequence). The CDR3 sequence is 12 residues long. The CDR3: CASSTRVGEQFF. CDR3 nucleotides: TGTGCCAGTAGTACCAGGGTGGGCGAGCAGTTCTTC. Based on the CDR3 plus reference TRBV19 and TRBJ2-1, the full variable domain is DGGITQSPKYLFRKEGQNVTLSCEQNLNHDAMYWYRQDPGQGLRLIYYSQIVNDFQKGDIAEGYSVSREKKESFPLTVTSAQKNPTAFYLCASSTRVGEQFFGPGTRLTVL.

This sequence joins TRBV9 and TRBJ1-1; D not resolved. Trimming shortened V by 0 bases and J by 0 bases, and 12 bases separated the two germline ends. CDR3 length: 16 amino acids. Germline-derived CDR1 and CDR2 are SGDLS and YYNGEE. CDR3 nucleotide sequence: TGTGCCAGCAGCGTAGCGCTAAGTCAGGTGAACACTGAAGCTTTCTTT. This codes for CASSVALSQVNTEAFF.

The gene calls are TRBV6-6 and TRBJ2-1; TRBD2 might be the D (5 bases). This CDR3 is built from 13 residues. Trimming pared 4 bases from V and 7 bases from J, leaving 11 bases between. Germline CDR1 and CDR2: MNHNY and SVGAGI (reference sequence). The CDR3 loop is CASSSGLGNEQFF. The CDR3 nucleotides read TGTGCCAGCAGTTCCGGACTCGGAAATGAGCAGTTCTTC.

This clone was picked up a small number of times. The genes are TRBV5-1 and TRBJ2-5; 8 bases align to TRBD1. This CDR3 contains 13 residues. V dropped 4 bases and J dropped 4; count of bases not matched to a gene: 3. Germline lookup yields CDR1 SGHRS and CDR2 YFSETQ. DNA for the CDR3: TGCGCCAGCAGCCTGGACAGGGCAGAGACCCAGTACTTC. Protein sequence: CASSLDRAETQYF.

The chain joins TRBV28 to TRBJ1-5, with D maybe TRBD1 (6 bases). The CDR3 covers 15 residues. The V and J ends lost 2 bases and 6 bases respectively, with 14 bases between them. Germline V gene lookup returns CDR1 MDHEN and CDR2 SYDVKM. CDR3 bases: TGTGCCAGCAGTTTAGGGCAGGGGTATCGTCAGCCCCAGCATTTT. Residues: CASSLGQGYRQPQHF. The complete variable domain, with remaining parts taken from reference TRBV28 and TRBJ1-5, reads DVKVTQSSRYLVKRTGEKVFLECVQDMDHENMFWYRQDPGLGLRLIYFSYDVKMKEKGDIPEGYSVSREKKERFSLILESASTNQTSMYLCASSLGQGYRQPQHFGDGTRLSIL.

This rearrangement joins TRBV5-1 to TRBJ1-2; TRBD1 might be the D (6 bases). The CDR3 is 16 amino acids. Germline V lookup: CDR1 SGHRS, CDR2 YFSETQ. V gave up 0 bases and J gave up 5 bases, with 17 bases separating them. The CDR3: CASSLGPPDSPYGYTF. As DNA, the CDR3 is TGCGCCAGCAGCTTGGGACCTCCGGACAGTCCGTATGGCTACACCTTC.

V and J are TRBV19 and TRBJ1-3; the D is unclear. The length of the CDR3 is 15 residues. Trimming left V 8 bases short and J 1 base short, with 15 bases between. Germline values: CDR1 LNHDA, CDR2 SQIVND (reference sequence). This chain's CDR3 is CASLARQSSGNTIYF. CDR3 coding DNA: TGTGCCAGTCTCGCGCGGCAGTCTTCTGGAAACACCATATATTTT.

This clone is a singleton in its sample. The chain joins TRBV6-5 to TRBJ1-5; a possible D gene is TRBD1 (5 bases). V was shortened by 6 bases and J by 0 bases, with 12 bases between the two germline ends. From germline, CDR1 is MNHEY and CDR2 SVGAGI. The CDR3 totals 15 residues. DNA for the CDR3: TGTGCCAGCAGCGACAGAGAATATAGCAATCAGCCCCAGCATTTT. This encodes CASSDREYSNQPQHF.

The CDR3 region is CSARGRETQYF. CDR3 coding DNA: TGCAGTGCTAGGGGGCGCGAGACCCAGTACTTC. V usage is TRBV20-1 and J usage is TRBJ2-5; D perhaps matches TRBD1 (5 bases). V lost 3 bases and J lost 5, with 7 bases in between. Germline CDR1 reads DFQATT; CDR2 reads SNEGSKA (reference sequence). CDR3 length equals 11 residues.

This clone has only a few counts. This specimen includes other DNA sequences encoding the same CDR3. As DNA, the CDR3 is TGTGCCAGCAGTTTATTCAGCGGGGGAGGGGAGACCCAGTACTTC. This codes for CASSLFSGGGETQYF. The chain carries TRBV27 and TRBJ2-5, with 8 bases matching TRBD2. CDR3 length equals 15 residues. V lost 1 base to trimming and J lost 5 bases; unmatched junction nucleotides: 6. Germline values: CDR1 MNHEY, CDR2 SMNVEV (reference sequence).

V is TRBV19 and J is TRBJ2-3, with D tentatively TRBD2 (6 bases). Germline lookup yields CDR1 LNHDA and CDR2 SQIVND (reference sequence). Trimming shortened V by 6 bases and J by 0 bases, and 13 bases separated the two germline ends. The CDR3 has 15 residues. Written as DNA, the CDR3 is TGTGCCAGTAGGTGGAGGGCCCCAAGCACAGATACGCAGTATTTT. Residues: CASRWRAPSTDTQYF.

This clone was found once. CDR3 in amino acids: CAISAGEGIGYEQFF. The CDR3 DNA is TGTGCCATCAGCGCGGGGGAGGGGATAGGCTATGAGCAGTTCTTC. The chain carries TRBV10-3 and TRBJ2-1; 7 nucleotides line up with TRBD2. CDR3 length: 15 residues. The V gene end was trimmed by 6 bases and the J gene end by 8 bases; junction bases not matched to a gene: 13. From germline, CDR1 is ENHRY and CDR2 SYGVKD.

V gene TRBV5-1 combines with J gene TRBJ1-2; D is uncertain. The CDR3 is made up of 14 amino acids. CDR1 and CDR2 (germline): SGHRS, YFSETQ. V lost 4 bases, J lost 5 bases, and 15 bases lay in between. The CDR3 DNA is TGCGCCAGCAGCCGCGTAGATGCGGGGTATGGCTACACCTTC. It yields the protein CASSRVDAGYGYTF. Full variable domain (outside the CDR3, taken from reference TRBV5-1 and TRBJ1-2): KAGVTQTPRYLIKTRGQQVTLSCSPISGHRSVSWYQQTPGQGLQFLFEYFSETQRNKGNFPGRFSGRQFSNSRSEMNVSTLELGDSALYLCASSRVDAGYGYTFGSGTRLTVV.

The V gene is TRBV7-2, the J gene TRBJ2-3, with 7 bases matching TRBD2. The CDR3 consists of 18 residues. V lost 1 base to trimming and J lost 1 base; unmatched junction nucleotides: 11. CDR1 is SGHTA, CDR2 FQGNSA, per germline. CDR3: CASSLGLTVLAGTDTQYF. Here the CDR3 DNA reads TGTGCCAGCAGCTTAGGCCTGACCGTCCTAGCGGGCACAGATACGCAGTATTTT.

The rearrangement joins TRBV19 to TRBJ1-2; D remains unclear. The germline CDR1 and CDR2 sequences are LNHDA and SQIVND (reference sequence). The CDR3 runs 14 residues. V shed 3 bases and J shed 0 bases, with 8 bases lying between them. CDR3 in DNA: TGTGCCAGTAGTATGGTTCAGGCTAACTATGGCTACACCTTC. Translated, it gives CASSMVQANYGYTF.

The genes are TRBV30 and TRBJ1-2; possible D gene TRBD1, 6 bases. The CDR3 is 14 amino acids. V was clipped by 3 bases and J by 0 bases, with 11 bases between them. The germline CDR1 and CDR2 sequences are GTSNPN and SVGIG (reference sequence). CDR3 bases: TGTGCCTGGAGGGGGGACACAACTAACTATGGCTACACCTTC. Its translation: CAWRGDTTNYGYTF.

The count of this clone is one. This sequence joins TRBV6-5 and TRBJ1-1; maybe TRBD1 (5 bases). The germline V gene encodes CDR1 MNHEY and CDR2 SVGAGI. This CDR3 has 14 amino acids. The V end lost 4 bases, the J end lost 1 base, and 10 bases lay between the germline ends. In DNA, the CDR3 is TGTGCCAGCAGTTTCGGGAGGGGGAACACTGAAGCTTTCTTT. The encoded protein is CASSFGRGNTEAFF.